Detailed here is one T cell receptor beta chain. A second about 6 to 12 cycle PCR used barcoded and J-beta primers. TCRdb redid the calling of the 5' RACE reads with MiXCR, one entry per CDR3 protein. This table has roughly 650,000 distinct CDR3 sequences, about a third appearing once. Germline CDR1 and CDR2: SEHNR and FQNEAQ (reference sequence). V was cut by 5 bases and J by 5 bases, with 10 bases left in between. The CDR3 runs 13 residues. Peripheral blood was drawn, about 9.1 milliliters per donor. The data were taken from a study of blood T cells in healthy people across ages. Study information: Per every two T cells, about one barcoded beta molecule was captured by template switching.

The sequencing input was blood. The chain uses TRBV7-9 and TRBJ2-1, with D hard to call. This TCR came from a woman aged 80 or older in good health. CDR3 DNA: TGTGCCAGCAGCCCAATGCATCACAATGAGCAGTTCTTC. Translated, it gives CASSPMHHNEQFF.